Shown below are 5 T cell receptor beta chains from a single sample sequenced in a study of blood T cell repertoires in COVID-19. Clones were read by immunoSEQ multiplex PCR, and TCRdb kept only the in-frame ones, dropping some. The sample comprises 100,000 or so clones, just over 90% of which are singletons, and 0.97% rests with the top ten. Sequencing was done on a sample of peripheral blood. The receptors were gathered from a man aged 60 to 69 with acute or convalescent COVID-19.

This chain uses TRBV2 with TRBJ1-6; D possibly corresponds to TRBD1 (6 bases). CDR1 and CDR2 (germline): SNHLY, FYNNEI. Trimming took 5 bases from V and 10 from J, leaving 18 bases between them. The CDR3 totals 15 residues. The CDR3 DNA is TGTGCCAGCAGTTCACAGGACAGTGATGGGTCACCCCTCCACTTT. Amino acid sequence: CASSSQDSDGSPLHF.

This rearrangement joins TRBV11-3 to TRBJ2-1; weak D call: TRBD2 (6 bases). Germline V gene sequence: CDR1 SGHNT, CDR2 YENEEA. CDR3 size: 14 residues. V lost 1 base and J 5 bases, leaving 9 bases between the germline ends. The CDR3 is CASSLAGVNNEQFF. The DNA of the CDR3 is TGTGCCAGCAGCTTAGCGGGAGTCAACAATGAGCAGTTCTTC. The whole variable domain, remainder taken from reference TRBV11-3 and TRBJ2-1, is EAGVVQSPRYKIIEKKQPVAFWCNPISGHNTLYWYLQNLGQGPELLIRYENEEAVDDSQLPKDRFSAERLKGVDSTLKIQPAELGDSAVYLCASSLAGVNNEQFFGPGTRLTVL.

J is TRBJ1-6 and V is TRBV27, with D tentatively TRBD1 (5 bases). The CDR3 length is 14 residues. V was cut by 2 bases and J by 7 bases, with 9 bases left in between. CDR1 is MNHEY, CDR2 SMNVEV, per germline (reference sequence). The CDR3 bases are TGTGCCAGCAGTTTACAGGGCTGGAATTCACCCCTCCACTTT. Amino acid sequence: CASSLQGWNSPLHF.

This clone came up a few times. This chain connects TRBV18 to TRBJ2-1; 12 bases are a match to TRBD2. From germline, CDR1 is KGHSH and CDR2 LQKENI. This CDR3 contains 15 residues. The V and J ends lost 3 bases and 10 bases, in that order; junction bases with no gene match: 7. CDR3 amino acids: CASSPGTSGPGEQFF. The CDR3 DNA is TGTGCCAGCTCACCGGGGACTAGCGGGCCTGGCGAGCAGTTCTTC.

This chain connects TRBV6-6 to TRBJ2-1, with 8 bases identical to TRBD2. V lost 6 bases and J lost 0; bases outside the gene matches: 4. Per the germline V gene, CDR1 is MNHNY and CDR2 is SVGAGI (reference sequence). This CDR3 is built from 15 residues. CDR3 residues: CASSLTSGSYNEQFF. In nucleotides, the CDR3 is TGTGCCAGCAGCCTTACTAGCGGCTCCTACAATGAGCAGTTCTTC.